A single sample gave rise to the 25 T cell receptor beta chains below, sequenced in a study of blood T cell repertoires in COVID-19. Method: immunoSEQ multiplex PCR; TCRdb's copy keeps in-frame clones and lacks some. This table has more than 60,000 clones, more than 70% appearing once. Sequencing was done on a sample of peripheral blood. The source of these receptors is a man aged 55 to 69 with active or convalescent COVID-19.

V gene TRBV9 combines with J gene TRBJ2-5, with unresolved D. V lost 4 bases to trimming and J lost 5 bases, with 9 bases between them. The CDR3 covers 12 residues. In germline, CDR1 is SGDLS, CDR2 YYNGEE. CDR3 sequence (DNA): TGTGCCAGCAGCCAGATCGGGGAGACCCAGTACTTC. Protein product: CASSQIGETQYF.

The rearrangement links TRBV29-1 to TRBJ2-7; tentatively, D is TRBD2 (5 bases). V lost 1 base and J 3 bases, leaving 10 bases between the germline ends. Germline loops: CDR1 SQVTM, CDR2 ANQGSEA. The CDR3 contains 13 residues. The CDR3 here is CSVEVWGDYEQYF. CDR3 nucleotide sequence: TGCAGCGTTGAAGTATGGGGAGACTACGAGCAGTACTTC.

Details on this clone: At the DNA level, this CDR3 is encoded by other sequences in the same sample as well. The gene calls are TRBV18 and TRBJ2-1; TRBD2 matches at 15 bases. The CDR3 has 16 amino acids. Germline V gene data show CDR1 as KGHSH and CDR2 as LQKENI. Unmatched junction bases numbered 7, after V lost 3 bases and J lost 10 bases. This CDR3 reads CASSPRTSGGAGEQFF. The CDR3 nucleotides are TGTGCCAGCTCACCCCGGACTAGCGGGGGGGCCGGCGAGCAGTTCTTC.

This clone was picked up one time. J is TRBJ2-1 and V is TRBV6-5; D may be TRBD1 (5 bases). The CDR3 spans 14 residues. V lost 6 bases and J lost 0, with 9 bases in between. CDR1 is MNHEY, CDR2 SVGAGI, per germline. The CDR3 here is CASRSGYSYNEQFF. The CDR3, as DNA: TGTGCCAGCAGATCAGGGTACTCCTACAATGAGCAGTTCTTC.

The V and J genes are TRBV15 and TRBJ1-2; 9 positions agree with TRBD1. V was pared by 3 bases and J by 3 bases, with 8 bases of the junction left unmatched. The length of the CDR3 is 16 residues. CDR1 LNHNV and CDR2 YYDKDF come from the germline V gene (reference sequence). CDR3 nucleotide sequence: TGTGCCACCAGCAGGCCGACAGGGGGGGGTCACTATGGCTACACCTTC. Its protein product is CATSRPTGGGHYGYTF.

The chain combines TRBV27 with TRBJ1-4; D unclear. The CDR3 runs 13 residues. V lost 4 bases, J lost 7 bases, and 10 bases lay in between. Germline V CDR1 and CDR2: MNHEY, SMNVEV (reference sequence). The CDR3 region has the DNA TGTGCCAGCAGTTCCGAGGTGGTTGAAAAACTGTTTTTT. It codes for CASSSEVVEKLFF.

In DNA, the CDR3 is TGTGCCAGCAGCTTCGGACAGGGTACGCAGTATTTT. This translates into CASSFGQGTQYF. The chain links TRBV13 to TRBJ2-3; 8 nucleotides line up with TRBD1. The CDR3 spans 12 residues. V dropped 3 bases and J dropped 8; count of bases not matched to a gene: 1. In germline, CDR1 is PRHDT, CDR2 FYEKMQ (reference sequence).

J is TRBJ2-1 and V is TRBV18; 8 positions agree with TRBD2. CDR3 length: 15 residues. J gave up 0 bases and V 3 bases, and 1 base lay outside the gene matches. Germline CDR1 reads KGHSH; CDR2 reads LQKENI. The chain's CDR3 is CASSPRGASYNEQFF. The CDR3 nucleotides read TGTGCCAGCTCACCGCGGGGGGCCTCCTACAATGAGCAGTTCTTC.

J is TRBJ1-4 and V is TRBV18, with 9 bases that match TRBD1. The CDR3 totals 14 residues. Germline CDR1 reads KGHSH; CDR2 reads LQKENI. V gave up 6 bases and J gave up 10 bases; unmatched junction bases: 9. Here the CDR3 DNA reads TGTGCCAGCTCGCCCGGGACAGGGATGGGAAAACTGTTTTTT. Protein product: CASSPGTGMGKLFF.

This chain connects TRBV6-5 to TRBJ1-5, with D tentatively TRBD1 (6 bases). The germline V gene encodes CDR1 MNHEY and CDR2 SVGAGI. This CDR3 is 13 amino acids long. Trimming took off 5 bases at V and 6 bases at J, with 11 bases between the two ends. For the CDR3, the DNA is TGTGCCAGCAGTAGGGGGGGCGGTCAGCCCCAGCATTTT. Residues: CASSRGGGQPQHF.

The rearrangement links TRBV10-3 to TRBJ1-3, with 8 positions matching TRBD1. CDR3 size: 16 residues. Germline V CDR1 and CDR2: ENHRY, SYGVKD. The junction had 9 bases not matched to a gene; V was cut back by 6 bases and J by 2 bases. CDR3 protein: CAISPGQGNAGNTIYF. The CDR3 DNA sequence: TGTGCCATCAGCCCCGGACAGGGTAACGCTGGAAACACCATATATTTT.

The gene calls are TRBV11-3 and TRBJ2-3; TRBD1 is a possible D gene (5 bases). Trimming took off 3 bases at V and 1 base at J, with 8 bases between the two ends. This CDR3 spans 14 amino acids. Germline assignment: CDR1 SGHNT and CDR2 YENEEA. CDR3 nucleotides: TGTGCCAGCAGCTTGGGGCAGGGCACAGATACGCAGTATTTT. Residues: CASSLGQGTDTQYF.

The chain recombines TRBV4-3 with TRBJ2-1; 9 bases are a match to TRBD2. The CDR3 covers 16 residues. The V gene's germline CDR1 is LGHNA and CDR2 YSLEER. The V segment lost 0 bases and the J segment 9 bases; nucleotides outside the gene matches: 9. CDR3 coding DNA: TGCGCCAGCAGCCAAGATCGGAGCGGGGGGCTGGGTGAGCAGTTCTTC. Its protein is CASSQDRSGGLGEQFF.

The CDR3 DNA is TGTGCCAGCAGCTTAGGAAGGGGCTCTGGGGCCAACGTCCTGACTTTC. It codes for CASSLGRGSGANVLTF. This rearrangement joins TRBV11-3 to TRBJ2-6; maybe TRBD1 (5 bases). CDR1 SGHNT and CDR2 YENEEA come from the germline V gene. This CDR3 region has 16 residues. Trimming cost V 1 base and J 0 bases, with 7 bases left between them.

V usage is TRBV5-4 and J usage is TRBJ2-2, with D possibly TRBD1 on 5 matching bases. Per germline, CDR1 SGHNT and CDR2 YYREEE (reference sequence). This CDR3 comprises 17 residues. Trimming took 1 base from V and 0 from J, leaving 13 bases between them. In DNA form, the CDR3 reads TGTGCCAGCAGCTTGACCCCTCAGGGTTCGAACACCGGGGAGCTGTTTTTT. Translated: CASSLTPQGSNTGELFF.

For the CDR3, the DNA is TGTGCCAGCAGCCAAATTCAGACAGGGACGACTAATGAAAAACTGTTTTTT. It translates to CASSQIQTGTTNEKLFF. The chain employs TRBV3-1 (or the pseudogene TRBV3-2) and TRBJ1-4, with TRBD1 matching over 7 bases. The CDR3 totals 17 residues. Germline lookup yields CDR1 LGHDT and CDR2 YNNKEL (reference sequence). V trimming: 2 bases; J trimming: 2 bases; junction bases outside the gene matches: 8.

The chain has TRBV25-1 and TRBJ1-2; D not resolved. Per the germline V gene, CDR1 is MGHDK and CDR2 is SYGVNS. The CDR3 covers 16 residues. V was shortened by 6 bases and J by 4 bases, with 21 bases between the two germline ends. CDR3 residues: CASRAGMGISSYGYTF. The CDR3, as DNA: TGTGCCAGCAGGGCCGGGATGGGAATCAGTTCCTATGGCTACACCTTC.

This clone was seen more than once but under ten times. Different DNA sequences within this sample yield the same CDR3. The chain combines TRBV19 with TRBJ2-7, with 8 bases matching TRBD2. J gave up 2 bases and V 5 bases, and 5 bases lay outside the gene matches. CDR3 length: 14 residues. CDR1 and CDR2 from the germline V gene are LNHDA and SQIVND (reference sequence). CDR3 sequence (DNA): TGTGCCAGTAGTTTGGCGGGGGGCCCCTACGAGCAGTACTTC. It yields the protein CASSLAGGPYEQYF.

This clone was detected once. The CDR3 spells CASSLGQGINEQYF. CDR3 bases: TGTGCCAGCAGCTTAGGCCAGGGGATCAACGAGCAGTACTTC. The chain combines TRBV7-2 with TRBJ2-7, with D perhaps TRBD1 (6 bases). There are 14 residues in the CDR3. Germline lookup yields CDR1 SGHTA and CDR2 FQGNSA. V lost 1 base to trimming and J lost 5 bases, with 12 bases between them.

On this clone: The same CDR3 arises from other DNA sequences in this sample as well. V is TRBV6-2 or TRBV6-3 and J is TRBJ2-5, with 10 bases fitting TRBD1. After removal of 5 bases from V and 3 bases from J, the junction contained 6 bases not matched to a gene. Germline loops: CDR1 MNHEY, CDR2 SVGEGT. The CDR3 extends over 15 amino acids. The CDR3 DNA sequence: TGTGCCAGCAGTCGCATGACAGGGGGCAAAGAGACCCAGTACTTC. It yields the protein CASSRMTGGKETQYF.

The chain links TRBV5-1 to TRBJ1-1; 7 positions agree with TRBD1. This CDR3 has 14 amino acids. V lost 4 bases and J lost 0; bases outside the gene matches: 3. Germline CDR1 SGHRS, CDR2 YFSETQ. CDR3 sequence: CASSEGGLNTEAFF. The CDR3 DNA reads TGCGCCAGCAGCGAAGGGGGCCTGAACACTGAAGCTTTCTTT. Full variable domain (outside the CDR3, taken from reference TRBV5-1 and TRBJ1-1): KAGVTQTPRYLIKTRGQQVTLSCSPISGHRSVSWYQQTPGQGLQFLFEYFSETQRNKGNFPGRFSGRQFSNSRSEMNVSTLELGDSALYLCASSEGGLNTEAFFGQGTRLTVV.

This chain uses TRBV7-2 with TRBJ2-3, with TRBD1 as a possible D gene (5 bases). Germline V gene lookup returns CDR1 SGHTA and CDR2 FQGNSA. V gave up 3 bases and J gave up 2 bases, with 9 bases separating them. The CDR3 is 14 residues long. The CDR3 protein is CASSFLGDTDTQYF. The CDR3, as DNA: TGTGCCAGCAGCTTTTTAGGGGACACAGATACGCAGTATTTT. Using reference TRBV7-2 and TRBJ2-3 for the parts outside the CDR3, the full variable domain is GAGVSQSPSNKVTEKGKDVELRCDPISGHTALYWYRQSLGQGLEFLIYFQGNSAPDKSGLPSDRFSAERTGGSVSTLTIQRTQQEDSAVYLCASSFLGDTDTQYFGPGTRLTVL.

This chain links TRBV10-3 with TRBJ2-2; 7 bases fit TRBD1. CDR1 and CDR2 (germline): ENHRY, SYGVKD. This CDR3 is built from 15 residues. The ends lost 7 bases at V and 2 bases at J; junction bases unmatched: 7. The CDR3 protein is CAIITGESNTGELFF. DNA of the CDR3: TGTGCCATCATTACAGGGGAATCCAACACCGGGGAGCTGTTTTTT.

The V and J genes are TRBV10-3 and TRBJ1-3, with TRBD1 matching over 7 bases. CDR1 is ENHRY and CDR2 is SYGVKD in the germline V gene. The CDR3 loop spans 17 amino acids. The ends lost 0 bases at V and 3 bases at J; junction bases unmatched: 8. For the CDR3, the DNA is TGTGCCATCAGTGAGTCGACAGGGAACAAGGGTGGAAACACCATATATTTT. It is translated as CAISESTGNKGGNTIYF.

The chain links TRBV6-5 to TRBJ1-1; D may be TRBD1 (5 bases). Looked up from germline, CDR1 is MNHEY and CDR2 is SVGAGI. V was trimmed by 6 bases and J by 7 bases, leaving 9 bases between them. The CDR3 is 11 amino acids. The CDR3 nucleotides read TGTGCCAGCAGGAGGGGAGGTGAAGCTTTCTTT. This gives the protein CASRRGGEAFF.